This TCR beta chain was sequenced for a study of blood T cell repertoires in COVID-19. The CDR3 consists of 15 residues. Trimming removed 3 bases at V and 5 bases at J, with 17 bases between. The germline gives CDR1 SGHNT, CDR2 YYREEE (reference sequence). This clone appeared once. Sequencing used immunoSEQ multiplex PCR; TCRdb keeps in-frame clones, though not all of them. The sample includes under 350,000 clones, more than 85% of them seen just once. This TCR was sampled from a man between 40 and 49 years old with acute or convalescent COVID-19. The sample taken for sequencing was peripheral blood. V and J are TRBV5-4 and TRBJ1-2; unclear D gene. The CDR3 DNA is TGTGCCAGCAGCTCCCCTGGGCGGGCGTCATATGGCTACACCTTC. Translated: CASSSPGRASYGYTF.